The present T cell receptor (beta chain) was sequenced within a study of cytomegalovirus exposure and HLA in healthy donors. This CDR3 comprises 15 residues. J was trimmed by 9 bases and V by 4 bases; bases with no gene match: 10. The V gene's germline CDR1 is SGDLS and CDR2 YYNGEE. Comments on this clone: Its cognate antigen is unknown.

The PCR was carried out with 60 Vbeta primers and 13 Jbeta primers. Profiling relied on immunoSEQ multiplex PCR, and the TCRdb table lists in-frame clones only, not all of them. The repertoire includes about 130,000 clones, roughly 80% of them detected once, and approximately 2% sits in the top ten. General study findings and limits: Other equally common chains were less clonally expanded than HLA-associated TCR beta chains, a later analysis showed. What a later analysis reportedly showed was that an Asian-associated ancestry cluster had fewer N-insertions than the approximately 670-donor mean.

The specimen sequenced was PBMCs. The chain recombines TRBV9 with TRBJ1-5; TRBD1 matches at 10 bases. The TCR comes from a man younger than 40 in good health and CMV-seronegative. The CDR3 here is CASSSGTGEGRPQHF. For the CDR3, the DNA is TGTGCCAGCAGCTCTGGGACAGGGGAGGGTCGGCCCCAGCATTTT.